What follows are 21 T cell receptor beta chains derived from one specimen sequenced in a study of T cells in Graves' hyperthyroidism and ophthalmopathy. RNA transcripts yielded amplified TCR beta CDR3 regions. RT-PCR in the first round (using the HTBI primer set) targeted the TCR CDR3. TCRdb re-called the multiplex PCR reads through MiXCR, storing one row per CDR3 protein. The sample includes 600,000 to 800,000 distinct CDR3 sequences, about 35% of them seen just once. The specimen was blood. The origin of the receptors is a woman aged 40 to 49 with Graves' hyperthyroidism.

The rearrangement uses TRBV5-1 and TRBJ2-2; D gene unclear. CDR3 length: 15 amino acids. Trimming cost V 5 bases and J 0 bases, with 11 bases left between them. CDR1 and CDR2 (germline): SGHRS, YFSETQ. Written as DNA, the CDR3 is TGCGCCAGCAGGATCGGGCCCGCGAACACCGGGGAGCTGTTTTTT. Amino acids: CASRIGPANTGELFF. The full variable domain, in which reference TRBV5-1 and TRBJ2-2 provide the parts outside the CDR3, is KAGVTQTPRYLIKTRGQQVTLSCSPISGHRSVSWYQQTPGQGLQFLFEYFSETQRNKGNFPGRFSGRQFSNSRSEMNVSTLELGDSALYLCASRIGPANTGELFFGEGSRLTVL.

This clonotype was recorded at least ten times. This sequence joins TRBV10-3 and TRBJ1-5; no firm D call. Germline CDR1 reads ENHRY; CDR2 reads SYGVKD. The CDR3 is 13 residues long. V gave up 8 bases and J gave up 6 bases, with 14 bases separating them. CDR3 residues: CAIGGGSTQPQHF. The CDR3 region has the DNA TGTGCCATCGGAGGCGGAAGTACTCAGCCCCAGCATTTT.

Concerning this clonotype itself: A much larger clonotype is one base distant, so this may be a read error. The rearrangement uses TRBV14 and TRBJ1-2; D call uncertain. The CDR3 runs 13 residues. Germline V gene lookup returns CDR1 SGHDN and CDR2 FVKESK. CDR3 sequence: CASSQAATGGCTF. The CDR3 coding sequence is TGTGCCAGCAGCCAGGCAGCCACGGGAGGCTGCACCTTC.

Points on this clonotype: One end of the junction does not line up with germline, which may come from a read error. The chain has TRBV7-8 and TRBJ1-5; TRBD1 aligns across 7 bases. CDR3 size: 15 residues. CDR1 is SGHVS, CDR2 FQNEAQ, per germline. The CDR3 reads CASSLAAGGNQPRHF. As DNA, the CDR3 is TGTGCCAGCAGCTTAGCGGCAGGGGGTAATCAGCCCCGGCATTTT.

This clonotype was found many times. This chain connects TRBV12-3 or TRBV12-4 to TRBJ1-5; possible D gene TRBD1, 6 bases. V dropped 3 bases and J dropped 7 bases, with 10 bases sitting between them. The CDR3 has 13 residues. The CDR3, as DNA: TGTGCCAGCAGTTTCCCGGGGGGCCAGCCCCAGCATTTT. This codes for CASSFPGGQPQHF.

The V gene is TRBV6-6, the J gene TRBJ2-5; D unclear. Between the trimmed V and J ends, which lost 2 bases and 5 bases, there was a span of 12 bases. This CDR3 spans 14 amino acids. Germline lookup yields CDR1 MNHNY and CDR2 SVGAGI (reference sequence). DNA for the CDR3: TGTGCCAGCAGTTACGGTGCCTATAGTGAGACCCAGTACTTC. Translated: CASSYGAYSETQYF.

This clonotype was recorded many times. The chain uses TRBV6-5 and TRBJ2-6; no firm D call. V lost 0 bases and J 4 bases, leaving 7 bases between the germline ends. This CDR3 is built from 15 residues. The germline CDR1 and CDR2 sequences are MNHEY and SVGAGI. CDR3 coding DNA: TGTGCCAGCAGTTACTCCATAACAGGGGCCAACGTCCTGACTTTC. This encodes CASSYSITGANVLTF.

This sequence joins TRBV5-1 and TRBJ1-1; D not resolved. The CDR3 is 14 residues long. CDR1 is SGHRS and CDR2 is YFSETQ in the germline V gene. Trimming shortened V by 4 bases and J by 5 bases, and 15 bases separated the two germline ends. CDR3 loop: CASSPPVGQTEAFF. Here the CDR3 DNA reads TGCGCCAGCAGCCCCCCGGTAGGCCAGACTGAAGCTTTCTTT.

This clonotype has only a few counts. CDR3 protein: CASSDNLRGQEDEQFF. DNA for the CDR3: TGTGCCAGCAGCGATAACCTCCGGGGCCAGGAGGATGAGCAGTTCTTC. The V call is TRBV7-8, the J call TRBJ2-7; perhaps D is TRBD1 or TRBD2 (5 bases each). With the DNA end fitting TRBJ2-1 better, the J assignment may be wrong. The CDR3 covers 16 residues. Germline lookup yields CDR1 SGHVS and CDR2 FQNEAQ.

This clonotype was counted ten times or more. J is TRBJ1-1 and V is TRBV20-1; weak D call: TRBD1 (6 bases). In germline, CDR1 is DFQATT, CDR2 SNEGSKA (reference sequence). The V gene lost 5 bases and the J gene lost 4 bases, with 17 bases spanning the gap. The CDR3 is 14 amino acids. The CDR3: CSARDQGGGTEAFF. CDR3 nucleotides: TGCAGTGCTCGGGACCAGGGAGGGGGCACTGAAGCTTTCTTT.

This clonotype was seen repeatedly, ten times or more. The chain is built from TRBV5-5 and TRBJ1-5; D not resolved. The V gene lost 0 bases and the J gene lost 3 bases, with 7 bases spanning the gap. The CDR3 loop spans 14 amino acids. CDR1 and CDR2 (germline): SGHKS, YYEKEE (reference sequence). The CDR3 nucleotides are TGTGCCAGCAGCTTGGGCTGGTCCAATCAGCCCCAGCATTTT. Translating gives CASSLGWSNQPQHF.

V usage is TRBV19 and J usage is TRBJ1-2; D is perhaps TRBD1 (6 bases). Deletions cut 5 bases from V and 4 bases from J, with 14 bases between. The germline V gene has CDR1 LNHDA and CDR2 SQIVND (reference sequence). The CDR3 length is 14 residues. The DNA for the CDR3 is TGTGCCAGTAGTGTTGGACAGACGGGCTATGGCTACACCTTC. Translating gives CASSVGQTGYGYTF. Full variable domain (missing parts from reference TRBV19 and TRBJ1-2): DGGITQSPKYLFRKEGQNVTLSCEQNLNHDAMYWYRQDPGQGLRLIYYSQIVNDFQKGDIAEGYSVSREKKESFPLTVTSAQKNPTAFYLCASSVGQTGYGYTFGSGTRLTVV.

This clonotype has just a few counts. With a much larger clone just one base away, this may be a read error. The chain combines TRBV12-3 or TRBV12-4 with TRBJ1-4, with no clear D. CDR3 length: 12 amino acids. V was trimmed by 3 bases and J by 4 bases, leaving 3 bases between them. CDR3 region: CASSLINEKLFF. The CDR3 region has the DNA TGTGCCAGCAGTTTGATTAATGAAAAACTGTTTTTT.

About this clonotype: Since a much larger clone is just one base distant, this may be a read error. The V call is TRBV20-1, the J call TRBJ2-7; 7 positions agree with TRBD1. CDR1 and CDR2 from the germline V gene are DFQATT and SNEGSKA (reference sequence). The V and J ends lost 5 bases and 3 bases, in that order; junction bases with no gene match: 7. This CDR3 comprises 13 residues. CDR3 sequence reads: CSAGGQQNYEQYF. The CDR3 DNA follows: TGCAGTGCTGGGGGACAGCAAAACTACGAGCAGTACTTC.

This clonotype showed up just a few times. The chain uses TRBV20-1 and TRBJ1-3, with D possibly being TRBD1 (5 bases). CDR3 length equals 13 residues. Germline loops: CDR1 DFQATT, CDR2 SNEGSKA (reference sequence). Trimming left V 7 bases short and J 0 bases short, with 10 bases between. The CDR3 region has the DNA TGCAGTGTCAAGGGGAGCTCTGGAAACACCATATATTTT. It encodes CSVKGSSGNTIYF.

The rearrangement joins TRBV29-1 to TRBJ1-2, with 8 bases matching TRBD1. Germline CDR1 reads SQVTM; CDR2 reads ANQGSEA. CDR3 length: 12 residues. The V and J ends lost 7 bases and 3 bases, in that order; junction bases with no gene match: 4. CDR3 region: CSEDRAYYGYTF. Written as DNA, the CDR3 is TGCAGCGAGGACAGGGCTTACTATGGCTACACCTTC.

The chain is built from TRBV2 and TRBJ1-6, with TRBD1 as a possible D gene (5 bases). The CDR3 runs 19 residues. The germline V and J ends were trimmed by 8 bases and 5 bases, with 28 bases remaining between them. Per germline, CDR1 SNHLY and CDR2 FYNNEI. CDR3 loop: CASLIFGLSGGANNSPLHF. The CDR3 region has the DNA TGTGCCAGCCTGATTTTCGGCCTTAGTGGAGGGGCAAATAATTCACCCCTCCACTTT.

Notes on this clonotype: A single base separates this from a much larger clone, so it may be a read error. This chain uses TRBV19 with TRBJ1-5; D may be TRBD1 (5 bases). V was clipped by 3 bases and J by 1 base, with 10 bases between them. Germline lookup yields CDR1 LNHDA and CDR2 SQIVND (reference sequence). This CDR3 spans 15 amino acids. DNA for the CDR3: TGTGCCAGTAGTATGGGGGAGGGAAGCAATCAGCCCCAGCATTTT. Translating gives CASSMGEGSNQPQHF.

This CDR3 reads CASSEVSEKLFF. The DNA of the CDR3 is TGTGCCAGCAGTGAAGTAAGTGAAAAACTGTTTTTT. V usage is TRBV2 and J usage is TRBJ1-4, with D unresolved. The CDR3 contains 12 residues. V was trimmed by 1 base and J by 7 bases, leaving 4 bases between them. Germline V gene sequence: CDR1 SNHLY, CDR2 FYNNEI. Supplemented by reference TRBV2 and TRBJ1-4, the full variable domain reads EPEVTQTPSHQVTQMGQEVILRCVPISNHLYFYWYRQILGQKVEFLVSFYNNEISEKSEIFDDQFSVERPDGSNFTLKIRSTKLEDSAMYFCASSEVSEKLFFGSGTQLSVL.

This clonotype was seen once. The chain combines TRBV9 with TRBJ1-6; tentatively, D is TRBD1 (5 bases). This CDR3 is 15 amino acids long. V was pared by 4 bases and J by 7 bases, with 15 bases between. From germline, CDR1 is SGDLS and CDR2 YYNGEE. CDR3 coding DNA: TGTGCCAGCAGCCCTGCTTCCGGGGCGAATTCACCCCTCCACTTT. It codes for CASSPASGANSPLHF.

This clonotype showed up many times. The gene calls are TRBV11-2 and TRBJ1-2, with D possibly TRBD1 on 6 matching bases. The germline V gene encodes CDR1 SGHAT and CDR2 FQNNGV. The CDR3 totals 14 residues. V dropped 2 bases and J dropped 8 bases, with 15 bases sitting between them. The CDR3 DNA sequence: TGTGCCAGCAGCTTATCGGGGGCGAAAGACGGCTACACCTTC. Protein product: CASSLSGAKDGYTF.